The sequence of this T cell receptor (beta chain) was determined in a study of T cell responses to AZD1222 COVID-19 vaccine. Libraries were prepared by immunoSEQ multiplex PCR; TCRdb keeps only in-frame clonotypes and omits some of them. The sample comprises fewer than 110,000 clones, 87% of which are singletons, and approximately 4% rests with the top ten. V was shortened by 6 bases and J by 1 base, with 10 bases between the two germline ends. Per germline, CDR1 SGHNT and CDR2 YYREEE (reference sequence). CDR3 length: 13 residues. Whole-study findings and limits: Donors were largely white British and mainly female; clonal diversity was possibly underestimated. At 160-218 and 743-854, vaccine-associated CD4 TCRs were dominant, and they spanned spike.

As for this clone: The antigen is not known.

The rearrangement links TRBV5-4 to TRBJ1-1, with a tentative D call TRBD1 (5 bases). The source material was peripheral blood, sampled on day 0 of AZD1222 vaccination. This receptor was obtained from an adult in good health. CDR3 in amino acids: CASMLDRNTEAFF. The CDR3 DNA is TGTGCCAGCATGCTAGACAGGAACACTGAAGCTTTCTTT.